The 27 T cell receptor beta chains below were found in one sample sequenced in a study of metastatic and nonmetastatic thyroid tumors. None of the patients had undergone any treatment ahead of thyroid surgery. TCRdb ran MiXCR on the PCR reads. This sample has 40,000 or so clones, with around 43% found just once. Sequenced material: tumor tissue. The receptors here all came from a male donor with papillary thyroid cancer or a benign thyroid nodule (not recorded which). Some clones in this sample may be carry-over from other donors' samples.

The chain joins TRBV4-1 to TRBJ2-7; a possible D gene is TRBD1 (7 bases). Trimming shortened V by 4 bases and J by 5 bases, and 18 bases separated the two germline ends. CDR1 and CDR2 from the germline V gene are MGHRA and YSYEKL. The CDR3 sequence is 15 residues long. CDR3 nucleotides: TGCGCCAGCAGCCCCAGGAGGCAGGGGGGAAACGAGCAGTACTTC. It is translated as CASSPRRQGGNEQYF.

This chain links TRBV6-5 with TRBJ2-6; tentative D call: TRBD1 (5 bases). Per germline, CDR1 MNHEY and CDR2 SVGAGI. V shed 2 bases and J shed 2 bases, with 13 bases lying between them. This CDR3 region has 17 residues. CDR3 protein: CASSYGQGRAGANVLTF. The CDR3 coding sequence is TGTGCCAGCAGTTACGGGCAGGGAAGGGCTGGGGCCAACGTCCTGACTTTC.

The gene calls are TRBV11-2 and TRBJ2-7, with TRBD2 matching over 8 bases. Germline values: CDR1 SGHAT, CDR2 FQNNGV. The V gene end was trimmed by 1 base and the J gene end by 6 bases; junction bases not matched to a gene: 2. CDR3 length: 13 amino acids. The CDR3 loop reads CASSLVLAVEQYF. The CDR3 bases are TGTGCCAGCAGCTTAGTACTAGCGGTCGAGCAGTACTTC.

This clone occurred a few times. V is TRBV15 and J is TRBJ2-7; 8 nucleotides match TRBD1. Germline V gene data show CDR1 as LNHNV and CDR2 as YYDKDF (reference sequence). The CDR3 is made up of 17 amino acids. The junction had 19 bases not matched to a gene; V was cut back by 5 bases and J by 7 bases. The CDR3 sequence: CATSSQRGRGPRTEQYF. In nucleotides, the CDR3 is TGTGCCACCAGCTCACAAAGGGGCAGGGGGCCTCGCACAGAGCAGTACTTC.

This clone was seen only a few times. The CDR3 sequence: CSARGGAGENGANVLTF. CDR3 coding DNA: TGCAGTGCTAGAGGGGGAGCGGGAGAAAATGGGGCCAACGTCCTGACTTTC. The rearrangement uses TRBV20-1 and TRBJ2-6, with 8 bases aligning to TRBD2. The germline CDR1 and CDR2 sequences are DFQATT and SNEGSKA (reference sequence). CDR3 size: 17 residues. The ends lost 1 base at V and 3 bases at J; junction bases unmatched: 8.

Turning to this clone: Distinct nucleotide sequences in the sample also encode this CDR3. V and J are TRBV5-1 and TRBJ2-7; D might be TRBD2 (6 bases). Germline V gene sequence: CDR1 SGHRS, CDR2 YFSETQ. V lost 0 bases and J lost 2, with 9 bases in between. The CDR3 spans 14 residues. CDR3 sequence: CASSLVGGPYEQYF. The CDR3, as DNA: TGCGCCAGCAGCTTGGTAGGAGGGCCCTACGAGCAGTACTTC.

The chain employs TRBV20-1 and TRBJ1-2, with 7 bases identical to TRBD1. The germline V gene encodes CDR1 DFQATT and CDR2 SNEGSKA (reference sequence). V gave up 4 bases and J gave up 0 bases; unmatched junction bases: 5. The CDR3 loop spans 14 amino acids. The CDR3 reads CSATGTETNYGYTF. The CDR3 bases are TGCAGTGCTACCGGGACAGAAACTAACTATGGCTACACCTTC.

This rearrangement joins TRBV28 to TRBJ2-6; D perhaps matches TRBD1 (6 bases). Per germline, CDR1 MDHEN and CDR2 SYDVKM. Trimming shortened V by 5 bases and J by 0 bases, and 14 bases separated the two germline ends. There are 17 residues in the CDR3. CDR3 protein: CASSNGQNPSGANVLTF. CDR3 in DNA: TGTGCCAGCAGTAACGGACAGAATCCCTCTGGGGCCAACGTCCTGACTTTC.

The chain has TRBV5-4 and TRBJ1-2; D is ambiguous. Germline CDR1 SGHNT, CDR2 YYREEE (reference sequence). Trimming stripped 0 bases from V and 5 bases from J, with 8 bases between. This CDR3 is built from 13 residues. The CDR3 sequence: CASSLAGGYGYTF. CDR3 in DNA: TGTGCCAGCAGCTTGGCAGGCGGATATGGCTACACCTTC.

CDR3 amino acids: CASSTGALDTEAFF. CDR3 coding DNA: TGTGCCAGTAGCACAGGGGCTTTGGACACTGAAGCTTTCTTT. The gene calls are TRBV19 and TRBJ1-1, with 7 bases matching TRBD1. This CDR3 comprises 14 residues. CDR1 LNHDA and CDR2 SQIVND come from the germline V gene (reference sequence). With 6 bases clipped from V and 3 bases from J, the junction kept 7 bases outside the gene matches.

The genes are TRBV30 and TRBJ2-3; D might be TRBD1 (6 bases). The CDR3 is 14 amino acids. Trimming took off 4 bases at V and 5 bases at J, with 16 bases between the two ends. Germline CDR1 reads GTSNPN; CDR2 reads SVGIG (reference sequence). CDR3 residues: CAWKTGIGKDTQYF. CDR3 coding DNA: TGTGCCTGGAAGACAGGCATTGGGAAAGATACGCAGTATTTT.

The V and J genes are TRBV20-1 and TRBJ2-7; 7 nucleotides align to TRBD2. V shed 4 bases, J shed 0 bases, and the junction held 6 bases outside the gene matches. CDR3 length: 14 amino acids. CDR1 is DFQATT and CDR2 is SNEGSKA in the germline V gene (reference sequence). The CDR3 protein is CSAKDGGSSYEQYF. DNA of the CDR3: TGCAGTGCTAAGGATGGCGGGAGCTCCTACGAGCAGTACTTC.

This clone was picked up a small number of times. The chain is built from TRBV20-1 and TRBJ2-7, with D perhaps matching TRBD1 or TRBD2 (6 bases each). The CDR3 runs to 15 residues. Trimming removed 0 bases at V and 2 bases at J, with 14 bases between. Per germline, CDR1 DFQATT and CDR2 SNEGSKA (reference sequence). The CDR3 loop is CSARDGGRLPYEQYF. CDR3 DNA sequence: TGCAGTGCTAGAGATGGGGGGCGGCTCCCCTACGAGCAGTACTTC.

A few counts support this clone. This chain connects TRBV2 to TRBJ2-7; no reliable D call. The germline CDR1 and CDR2 sequences are SNHLY and FYNNEI. The germline V and J ends were trimmed by 9 bases and 7 bases, with 22 bases remaining between them. The CDR3 consists of 14 residues. The CDR3 sequence is CASSVGVTLSEQYF. Written as DNA, the CDR3 is TGTGCCAGTTCGGTTGGTGTTACCCTTAGTGAGCAGTACTTC.

The J gene is TRBJ2-7, the V gene TRBV20-1; 8 positions match TRBD1. Germline lookup yields CDR1 DFQATT and CDR2 SNEGSKA (reference sequence). The CDR3 consists of 12 residues. Trimming at V came to 5 bases and at J to 3 bases, leaving 3 bases not matched to a gene. CDR3 loop: CSASGGDYEQYF. CDR3 nucleotide sequence: TGCAGTGCTTCAGGGGGCGACTACGAGCAGTACTTC.

This chain links TRBV7-2 with TRBJ1-3; D ambiguous. Germline CDR1 SGHTA, CDR2 FQGNSA. The ends were cut back, 3 bases at V and 8 bases at J, with 11 bases in the middle. CDR3 length: 13 amino acids. The CDR3: CASSFRAGDTIYF. CDR3 bases: TGTGCCAGCAGCTTTCGGGCTGGGGACACCATATATTTT. The full variable domain, its missing parts supplied by reference TRBV7-2 and TRBJ1-3, is GAGVSQSPSNKVTEKGKDVELRCDPISGHTALYWYRQSLGQGLEFLIYFQGNSAPDKSGLPSDRFSAERTGGSVSTLTIQRTQQEDSAVYLCASSFRAGDTIYFGEGSWLTVV.

This clone was counted once. This chain uses TRBV11-2 with TRBJ2-2, with 9 bases that match TRBD1. Trimming cost V 2 bases and J 4 bases; bases outside gene matches: 8. This CDR3 contains 17 residues. CDR1 is SGHAT and CDR2 is FQNNGV in the germline V gene. The CDR3 sequence: CASSLTGTGLSTGELFF. CDR3 DNA sequence: TGTGCCAGCAGCTTAACCGGGACAGGGTTGTCCACCGGGGAGCTGTTTTTT.

V usage is TRBV11-2 and J usage is TRBJ1-3; 9 nucleotides match TRBD1. CDR3 length equals 16 residues. Germline trimming cut 4 bases from V and 2 bases from J; bases unmatched to any gene: 6. Germline CDR1 SGHAT, CDR2 FQNNGV. The chain's CDR3 is CASSSPTGGPGNTIYF. DNA of the CDR3: TGTGCCAGCAGCTCTCCAACAGGGGGCCCTGGAAACACCATATATTTT.

This clone was recorded once. V usage is TRBV30 and J usage is TRBJ1-5; no reliable D call. V was pared by 3 bases and J by 6 bases, with 18 bases between. This CDR3 is 15 amino acids long. Per the germline V gene, CDR1 is GTSNPN and CDR2 is SVGIG (reference sequence). The CDR3 protein is CAWSARGVVGQPQHF. The CDR3 DNA is TGTGCCTGGAGCGCAAGAGGCGTGGTCGGTCAGCCCCAGCATTTT.

The chain links TRBV20-1 to TRBJ2-5; 7 bases map to TRBD2. Germline trimming cut 1 base from V and 4 bases from J; bases unmatched to any gene: 15. The germline CDR1 and CDR2 sequences are DFQATT and SNEGSKA (reference sequence). This CDR3 has 17 amino acids. The CDR3 region has the DNA TGCAGTGCTAGAGCTCGCACTAGCGCCTTGTACCGAGAGACCCAGTACTTC. Amino acids: CSARARTSALYRETQYF.

The chain carries TRBV5-1 and TRBJ2-2; D is uncertain. The V gene lost 4 bases and the J gene lost 7 bases, with 8 bases spanning the gap. The CDR3 sequence is 12 residues long. From germline, CDR1 is SGHRS and CDR2 YFSETQ. CDR3 residues: CASSRKSGELFF. DNA of the CDR3: TGCGCCAGCAGCAGGAAAAGCGGGGAGCTGTTTTTT.

The CDR3, as DNA: TGTGCCAGCAGGTGGACTAGCGGAGGGACCGGGGAGCTGTTTTTT. Its protein is CASRWTSGGTGELFF. This chain uses TRBV2 with TRBJ2-2, with 10 bases aligning to TRBD2. Per the germline V gene, CDR1 is SNHLY and CDR2 is FYNNEI. V lost 6 bases, J lost 5 bases, and 6 bases stayed unmatched. This CDR3 spans 15 amino acids.

This chain connects TRBV30 to TRBJ1-2; D gene ambiguous. Germline CDR1 GTSNPN, CDR2 SVGIG (reference sequence). V dropped 1 base and J dropped 7 bases, with 7 bases sitting between them. This CDR3 region has 11 residues. CDR3 region: CAWSGAGGYTF. As DNA, the CDR3 is TGTGCCTGGAGTGGGGCAGGTGGCTACACCTTC.

By its share, this clone is medium-sized (0.01 to 0.1%). This chain connects TRBV28 to TRBJ1-1, with D tentatively TRBD1 (6 bases). This CDR3 has 15 residues. V was clipped by 4 bases and J by 0 bases, with 12 bases between them. In germline, CDR1 is MDHEN, CDR2 SYDVKM. The CDR3 here is CASSSSGTLNTEAFF. Here the CDR3 DNA reads TGTGCCAGCAGTTCGTCCGGGACATTGAACACTGAAGCTTTCTTT.

This sequence joins TRBV11-2 and TRBJ2-1, with D tentatively TRBD1 (5 bases). Germline CDR1 reads SGHAT; CDR2 reads FQNNGV. There are 15 residues in the CDR3. Between the trimmed V and J ends, which lost 8 bases and 2 bases, there was a span of 16 bases. This chain's CDR3 is CASRQSNTPYNEQFF. CDR3 sequence (DNA): TGTGCCAGCCGACAGAGCAATACTCCCTACAATGAGCAGTTCTTC.

The chain carries TRBV11-2 and TRBJ2-2; no firm D call. Germline CDR1 is SGHAT and CDR2 is FQNNGV. V was clipped by 0 bases and J by 7 bases, with 6 bases between them. The CDR3 contains 13 residues. For the CDR3, the DNA is TGTGCCAGCAGCTTAGAAGGGATCGGGGAGCTGTTTTTT. Translation gives CASSLEGIGELFF. Filled out from reference TRBV11-2 and TRBJ2-2, the complete variable domain reads EAGVAQSPRYKIIEKRQSVAFWCNPISGHATLYWYQQILGQGPKLLIQFQNNGVVDDSQLPKDRFSAERLKGVDSTLKIQPAKLEDSAVYLCASSLEGIGELFFGEGSRLTVL.

This clone was seen a single time. The chain employs TRBV4-1 and TRBJ1-2; 9 bases fit TRBD1. Germline V lookup: CDR1 MGHRA, CDR2 YSYEKL. CDR3 length: 14 amino acids. The J segment lost 8 bases and the V segment lost 0 bases, leaving 4 bases of the junction unmatched. The CDR3 here is CASSQEQGARGYTF. CDR3 DNA: TGCGCCAGCAGCCAAGAACAGGGGGCGCGAGGCTACACCTTC.